The 12 T cell receptor beta chains in this list originate from one sample, sequenced in a study of blood T cell repertoires in COVID-19. Method: immunoSEQ multiplex PCR; TCRdb's copy keeps in-frame clones and lacks some. The table includes about 240,000 clones, 75% to 85% detected once. Sequenced input: peripheral blood. The origin of the receptors is a woman older than 75 with COVID-19, enrolled during active disease.

The chain joins TRBV23-1 to TRBJ2-7, with 12 bases that match TRBD1. TRBV23-1 carries the ORF label, with uncertain function. V was clipped by 11 bases and J by 5 bases; unmatched bases: 7. This CDR3 is built from 13 residues. CDR3 nucleotides: TGCGCCGGGCCGGGACAGGGGGCGAACGAGCAGTACTTC. Amino acid sequence: CAGPGQGANEQYF.

As concerns this clone: This same CDR3 is encoded by further DNA sequences in the sample. The rearrangement links TRBV7-3 to TRBJ1-1; D gene uncertain. With 1 base removed from V and 3 bases from J, the gap between germline ends came to 6 bases. This CDR3 is built from 13 residues. CDR1 is SGHTA, CDR2 FQGTGA, per germline. The CDR3 DNA reads as TGTGCCAGCAGCTTAATAAGAGACACTGAAGCTTTCTTT. The encoded protein is CASSLIRDTEAFF.

The chain joins TRBV21-1 to TRBJ2-7; TRBD2, as called in the table, went unchecked against the DNA. TRBV21-1 is marked as a pseudogene. This CDR3 region has 16 residues. CDR3 sequence (DNA): TGTGCCAGCAGCAAGGAGAGTTCCCGGGGGGAAGGCGAGCAGTACTTC. It codes for CASSKESSRGEGEQYF.

The genes are TRBV19 and TRBJ2-4, with 7 bases aligning to TRBD1. The CDR3 runs 15 residues. Germline assignment: CDR1 LNHDA and CDR2 SQIVND (reference sequence). The junction had 6 bases not matched to a gene; V was cut back by 4 bases and J by 3 bases. The CDR3 DNA follows: TGTGCCAGTAGTACGACAGGGATATACAAAAACATTCAGTACTTC. This sequence encodes CASSTTGIYKNIQYF.

The chain carries TRBV5-4 and TRBJ1-1; D may be TRBD1 (5 bases). The CDR3 consists of 14 residues. Trimming left V 2 bases short and J 3 bases short, with 11 bases between. Germline V gives CDR1 SGHNT, CDR2 YYREEE (reference sequence). The CDR3 DNA is TGTGCCAGCAGCTTAGTGGGAGGGGACACTGAAGCTTTCTTT. It codes for CASSLVGGDTEAFF.

The chain joins TRBV5-1 to TRBJ2-2; a weak D match, TRBD1 (6 bases). This CDR3 spans 13 amino acids. The V end was cut by 3 bases, the J end by 11 bases, with 14 bases between. Germline values: CDR1 SGHRS, CDR2 YFSETQ. The CDR3 nucleotides are TGCGCCAGCAGCTCCCGACAGGCTGGAGAGCTGTTTTTT. Amino acids: CASSSRQAGELFF. The full variable domain, completed using reference TRBV5-1 and TRBJ2-2, is KAGVTQTPRYLIKTRGQQVTLSCSPISGHRSVSWYQQTPGQGLQFLFEYFSETQRNKGNFPGRFSGRQFSNSRSEMNVSTLELGDSALYLCASSSRQAGELFFGEGSRLTVL.

The genes are TRBV5-5 and TRBJ2-7, with TRBD2 as a possible D gene (6 bases). The CDR3 is 15 amino acids. CDR1 is SGHKS, CDR2 YYEKEE, per germline (reference sequence). Trimming shortened V by 10 bases and J by 2 bases, and 22 bases separated the two germline ends. The CDR3, as DNA: TGTGCCTCGTCTCGGGGGTGGCAGGGAGCCTACGAGCAGTACTTC. It specifies CASSRGWQGAYEQYF. Full variable domain (outside the CDR3, taken from reference TRBV5-5 and TRBJ2-7): DAGVTQSPTHLIKTRGQQVTLRCSPISGHKSVSWYQQVLGQGPQFIFQYYEKEERGRGNFPDRFSARQFPNYSSELNVNALLLGDSALYLCASSRGWQGAYEQYFGPGTRLTVT.

This chain uses TRBV19 with TRBJ2-1; unclear D gene. The V and J ends lost 4 bases and 5 bases respectively, with 15 bases between them. Germline values: CDR1 LNHDA, CDR2 SQIVND (reference sequence). The CDR3 contains 15 residues. Written as DNA, the CDR3 is TGTGCCAGTAGTACCCTCGGTTTCTTCAACAATGAGCAGTTCTTC. It yields the protein CASSTLGFFNNEQFF.

The V and J genes are TRBV30 and TRBJ2-3; 10 nucleotides match TRBD1. The junction had 21 bases not matched to a gene; V was cut back by 1 base and J by 2 bases. The V gene's germline CDR1 is GTSNPN and CDR2 SVGIG (reference sequence). CDR3 size: 21 residues. DNA of the CDR3: TGTGCCTGGAGTGACTCCCCGGGACAGGGGCCCCTAGCCCTATACACAGATACGCAGTATTTT. This encodes CAWSDSPGQGPLALYTDTQYF.

The V and J genes are TRBV7-2 and TRBJ2-7, with 8 nucleotides matching TRBD2. The CDR3 contains 14 residues. Germline V gene data show CDR1 as SGHTA and CDR2 as FQGNSA. The J segment lost 4 bases and the V segment lost 5 bases, leaving 7 bases of the junction unmatched. The CDR3 DNA sequence: TGTGCCAGCAGCGCCCGGGGGGGCCCGTACGAGCAGTACTTC. Translation: CASSARGGPYEQYF.

The gene calls are TRBV5-1 and TRBJ2-5; no clear D gene. Per the germline V gene, CDR1 is SGHRS and CDR2 is YFSETQ. The CDR3 consists of 14 residues. V gave up 0 bases and J gave up 2 bases, with 8 bases separating them. Here the CDR3 reads CASSLVGPQETQYF. In DNA form, the CDR3 reads TGCGCCAGCAGCTTGGTTGGGCCTCAAGAGACCCAGTACTTC.

The V gene is TRBV7-2, the J gene TRBJ2-5, with D possibly TRBD2 on 6 matching bases. Germline lookup yields CDR1 SGHTA and CDR2 FQGNSA. Trimming left V 2 bases short and J 2 bases short, with 18 bases between. The CDR3 spans 17 residues. The CDR3 nucleotides read TGTGCCAGCAGCTTACCGGCGACGCGGGGCACTCAAGAGACCCAGTACTTC. It codes for CASSLPATRGTQETQYF.